Sequencing of this T cell receptor beta chain was carried out in a study of CD8 T cells in Susac syndrome. Roughly 0.45 to 1 ug RNA was reverse transcribed with random hexamers. Each CDR3 protein is one row after TCRdb ran MiXCR on the immunoSEQ multiplex PCR reads. The data show more than 150,000 distinct CDR3 sequences, approximately 95% seen once. This clonotype was seen a single time. The CDR3 is 15 amino acids. CDR1 and CDR2 from the germline V gene are KGHSH and LQKENI. V was cut by 2 bases and J by 0 bases, with 10 bases left in between. The V call is TRBV18, the J call TRBJ1-1; D not certain. The sample consisted of CD8+ T cells from PBMCs. The receptor comes from a human donor with Susac syndrome. CDR3 nucleotide sequence: TGTGCCAGCTCACCAGAGTCGGTTATGAACACTGAAGCTTTCTTT. It translates to CASSPESVMNTEAFF.